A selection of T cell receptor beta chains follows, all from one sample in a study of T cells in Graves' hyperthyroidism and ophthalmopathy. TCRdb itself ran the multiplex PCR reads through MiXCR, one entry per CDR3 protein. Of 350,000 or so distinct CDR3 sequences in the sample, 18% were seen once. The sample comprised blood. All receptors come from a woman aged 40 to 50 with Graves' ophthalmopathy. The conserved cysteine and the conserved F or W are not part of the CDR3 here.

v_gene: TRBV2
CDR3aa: ASRVTSGNTGELF

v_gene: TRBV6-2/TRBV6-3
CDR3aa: ASSYSGAGGPHEQY

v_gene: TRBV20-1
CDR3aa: SARGDRGNTEAF

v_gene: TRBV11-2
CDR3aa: ASSLWLRRASQETQY

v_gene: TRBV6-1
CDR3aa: ASSEEWGRKTQY

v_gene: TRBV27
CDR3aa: ASSLTAVQYEQY

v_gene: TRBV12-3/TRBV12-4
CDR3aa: ASSSNLGVDTEAF

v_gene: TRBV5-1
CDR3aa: ASSNTRGTEAF

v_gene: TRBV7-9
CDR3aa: ASSRTGGSGYT

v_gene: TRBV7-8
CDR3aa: ASSLRSGGTGELF

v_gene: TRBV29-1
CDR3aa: SSQGAAEAF

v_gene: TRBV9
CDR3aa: ASSVGSGSYGYT

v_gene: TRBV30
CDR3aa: AWRDLGGSYEQY

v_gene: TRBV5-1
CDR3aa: ASRRDRINYGYT

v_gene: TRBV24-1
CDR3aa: ATTGGGSDTGELF

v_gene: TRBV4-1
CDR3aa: ASSQDAAQETQY

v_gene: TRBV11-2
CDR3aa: ASSGKYEQY

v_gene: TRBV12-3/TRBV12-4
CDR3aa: ASSSDRAYYEQY

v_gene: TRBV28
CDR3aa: ASSFSGTRDYEQY

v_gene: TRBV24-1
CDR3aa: ATSGGLAGWETQY

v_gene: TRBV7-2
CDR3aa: ASKATGVNYGYT

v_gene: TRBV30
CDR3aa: AWSVLEPWGDTQY

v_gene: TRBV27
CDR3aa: ASKGLEGNQPQH

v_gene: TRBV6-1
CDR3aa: ASSRDSESSGNTIY

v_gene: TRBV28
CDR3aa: ASSSPASGTSYEQY

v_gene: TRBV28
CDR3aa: ASSFLAGAVGETQY

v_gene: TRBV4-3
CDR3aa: ASSQNPMGTNYGYT

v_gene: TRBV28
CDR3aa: ASSLYTGEQY

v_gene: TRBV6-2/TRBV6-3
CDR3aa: ASRDGQGWQPQH

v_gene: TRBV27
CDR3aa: ASSLLASGRVGETQY

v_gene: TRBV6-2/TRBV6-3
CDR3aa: ASSYGQETQY

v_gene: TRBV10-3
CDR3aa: AIRRGENTEAF

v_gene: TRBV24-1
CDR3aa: ATSDFLAGVSYEQY

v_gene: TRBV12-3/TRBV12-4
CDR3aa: ASSLIEQY

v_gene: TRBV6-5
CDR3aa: ASKGDQPQH

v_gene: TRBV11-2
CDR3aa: ASSRTSGRKGQY

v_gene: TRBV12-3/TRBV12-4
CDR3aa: ASSPEERGGQETQY

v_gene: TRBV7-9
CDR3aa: ASGREWWYEQY

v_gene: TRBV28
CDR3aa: ASRPRRTFTGELF

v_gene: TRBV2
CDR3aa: ARRQGGSGNTIY

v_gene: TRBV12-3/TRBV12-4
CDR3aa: ASTRTGNYQPQH

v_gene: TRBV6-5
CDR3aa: ASSYSRAKTSGNTIY

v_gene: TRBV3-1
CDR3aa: ASSQGEGSYGYT

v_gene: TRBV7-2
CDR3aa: ASSLAQLLYGYT

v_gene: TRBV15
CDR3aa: ATSRGMGQGDTEAF

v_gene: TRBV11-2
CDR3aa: ASSSKLRAAGYT

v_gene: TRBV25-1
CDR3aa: ASSPPEGALLRGSGNTIY